The clone carrying this T cell receptor beta chain was seen a few times. Its specificity is unknown. A modified ARM-PCR protocol with three rounds of nested PCR amplified TCRbeta. One entry per CDR3 protein results from TCRdb running MiXCR on the multiplex PCR reads. In the table there are under 95,000 distinct CDR3 sequences, approximately 57% of which are singletons. The data were obtained in a study of tumor and adjacent non-tumor tissue in lung cancer. Study information: On average, productive TCRbeta reads reached about 4.17 million per sample.

The template was RNA from unsorted bulk tissue. The junction had 14 bases not matched to a gene; V was cut back by 1 base and J by 11 bases. From germline, CDR1 is SGHRS and CDR2 YFSETQ. The CDR3 length is 16 residues. Study-level findings and limits: Compared with tumor, normal lung showed significantly lower TCR diversity.

The V gene is TRBV5-1, the J gene TRBJ2-5; 10 nucleotides line up with TRBD2. This sequence was found in a man in his 70s with non-small cell lung cancer. Source material: lung tumor tissue. The CDR3 sequence is CASSLMGLANQGTQYF. DNA for the CDR3: TGCGCCAGCAGCTTGATGGGACTAGCGAATCAAGGGACTCAGTACTTC.